This is a list of T cell receptor beta chains from one sample in a study of cytomegalovirus exposure and HLA in healthy donors. Using immunoSEQ multiplex PCR, the repertoire was profiled, and TCRdb retains in-frame clones only, with some absent. The profile shows approximately 150,000 clones, around 78% of them singletons. The sequenced sample was PBMCs. Receptor source: a woman in her thirties or forties in good health and CMV-seropositive. The CDR3 runs from the conserved cysteine through the conserved F or W. A D gene is named only where the DNA matches it firmly. Size is stated for part of the rows, as once, few or many counts, or as a class when the clone is expanded.

. TRBJ1-1 TRBV6-5 TRBD1 CASSAGQGYTEAFF TGTGCCAGCAGTGCGGGACAGGGGTACACTGAAGCTTTCTTT
. TRBJ2-4 TRBV5-1 TRBD1 CASSLAGTAQHLAKNIQYF TGCGCCAGCAGCTTGGCCGGGACAGCACAACATCTAGCCAAAAACATTCAGTACTTC
. TRBJ2-3 TRBV7-9 TRBD2 CASSLLRGAGEVTDTQYF TGTGCCAGCAGCTTACTGAGAGGTGCGGGGGAGGTCACAGATACGCAGTATTTT
once TRBJ2-3 TRBV7-9 TRBD2 CSSSLGLAGGRDTQYF TGTTCCAGCAGCTTAGGACTAGCGGGAGGTCGGGATACGCAGTATTTT
. TRBJ1-1 TRBV6-4 . CASRGGDTEAFF TGTGCCAGCAGGGGGGGGGACACTGAAGCTTTCTTT
. TRBJ2-2 TRBV29-1 . CSVETGKNTGELFF TGCAGCGTTGAAACAGGGAAGAACACCGGGGAGCTGTTTTTT
. TRBJ2-2 TRBV21-1 . CARIVPLSGSKDTGELFF TGTGCCAGAATTGTTCCCCTTAGCGGGAGTAAGGACACCGGGGAGCTGTTTTTT
. TRBJ2-1 TRBV5-6 TRBD2 CASSLGGRANEQFF TGTGCCAGCAGCTTAGGCGGGAGGGCCAATGAGCAGTTCTTC
. TRBJ1-5 TRBV28 . CASSFDSLNQPQHF TGTGCCAGCAGTTTCGACAGCCTCAATCAGCCCCAGCATTTT
. TRBJ2-7 TRBV15 TRBD2 CATSRAGGNHEQYF TGTGCCACCAGCAGAGCGGGGGGAAATCACGAGCAGTACTTC
few TRBJ2-5 TRBV6-1 . CASSTRVHQETQYF TGTGCCAGCAGCACGAGGGTTCATCAAGAGACCCAGTACTTC
. TRBJ1-5 TRBV7-9 TRBD1 CASSPTSAGGRQPQHF TGTGCCAGCAGCCCTACGTCGGCAGGGGGCAGACAGCCCCAGCATTTT
few TRBJ1-1 TRBV5-1 TRBD1 CASSTTGDTEAFF TGCGCCAGCAGCACGACAGGGGATACTGAAGCTTTCTTT
. TRBJ2-2 TRBV27 . CASSLSILFGELFF TGTGCCAGCAGTTTATCGATACTGTTCGGGGAGCTGTTTTTT
. TRBJ2-7 TRBV11-2 . CASSLGGTPSYEQYF TGTGCCAGCAGCTTAGGCGGGACGCCTTCCTACGAGCAGTACTTC
. TRBJ1-4 TRBV19 . CASSIGGSSEKLFF TGTGCCAGTAGTATAGGAGGTTCCAGCGAAAAACTGTTTTTT
. TRBJ2-1 TRBV6-5 . CASGQGLSSYNEQFF TGTGCCAGCGGGCAGGGCCTGAGCTCCTACAATGAGCAGTTCTTC
few TRBJ1-3 TRBV18 . CASSPVELGNTIYF TGTGCCAGCTCACCAGTCGAGTTGGGAAACACCATATATTTT
. TRBJ2-5 TRBV19 . CASSIPRGDKQYF TGTGCCAGTAGTATCCCCAGGGGAGACAAGCAGTACTTC
few TRBJ2-5 TRBV18 . CASSPADQETQYF TGTGCCAGCTCACCAGCGGACCAAGAGACCCAGTACTTC
. TRBJ2-5 TRBV28 . CASSLFPYWLQEGQRTQTQYF TGTGCCAGCAGTTTATTCCCCTATTGGTTACAGGAGGGGCAGAGGACGCAGACCCAGTACTTC
few TRBJ2-1 TRBV2 TRBD2 CASNELGEGRGVVSYNEQFF TGTGCCAGCAACGAATTGGGGGAGGGCCGGGGTGTAGTCTCCTACAATGAGCAGTTCTTC
. TRBJ1-1 TRBV18 TRBD1 CASSSKGGASNTEAFF TGTGCCAGCTCCTCGAAAGGGGGCGCGTCGAACACTGAAGCTTTCTTT
. TRBJ2-2 TRBV5-1 . CASSLVYSTGELFF TGCGCCAGCAGCTTGGTATACAGCACCGGGGAGCTGTTTTTT
. TRBJ2-2 TRBV2 . CASRPGLSNTGELFF TGTGCCAGCAGACCCGGACTTTCGAACACCGGGGAGCTGTTTTTT
. TRBJ2-1 TRBV5-1 . CASSMGLQPHNEQFF TGCGCCAGCAGCATGGGACTCCAGCCCCACAATGAGCAGTTCTTC
. TRBJ2-7 TRBV10-3 TRBD1 CAISQGAVYEQYF TGTGCCATCAGTCAGGGGGCGGTTTACGAGCAGTACTTC
. TRBJ2-7 TRBV7-9 . CASSLATRTYEQYF TGTGCCAGCAGCTTAGCGACCAGGACCTACGAGCAGTACTTC
. TRBJ2-4 TRBV28 . CASSFTIAEVGLAKNIQYF TGTGCCAGCAGTTTTACGATAGCGGAGGTGGGATTAGCCAAAAACATTCAGTACTTC
. TRBJ2-7 TRBV7-9 . CSGSRDYEQYF TGTTCCGGAAGCAGGGATTACGAGCAGTACTTC
. TRBJ2-1 TRBV5-1 TRBD1 CASSSGQGAYNEQFF TGCGCCAGCAGCTCGGGACAGGGGGCCTACAATGAGCAGTTCTTC
. TRBJ2-1 TRBV5-1 . CASSFGLVGPYNEQFF TGCGCCAGCAGCTTCGGTCTAGTCGGTCCCTACAATGAGCAGTTCTTC
once TRBJ2-3 TRBV15 TRBD1 CATSRTVGQGLYF TGTGCCACCAGCAGGACGGTGGGACAGGGTCTGTATTTT
once TRBJ2-5 TRBV2 TRBD1 CASHRGQVVETQYF TGTGCCAGCCACAGGGGGCAGGTAGTAGAGACCCAGTACTTC
. TRBJ2-1 TRBV11-1 TRBD2 CASSLRRGEDEQFF TGTGCCAGCAGCTTAAGGCGGGGGGAGGATGAGCAGTTCTTC
. TRBJ1-5 TRBV6-1 TRBD1 CASNDRVDQPQHF TGTGCCAGCAATGACAGGGTGGATCAGCCCCAGCATTTT
. TRBJ1-2 TRBV28 . CASSFDSYGYTF TGTGCCAGCAGTTTCGACAGCTATGGCTACACCTTC